This T cell receptor (beta chain) was identified in a study of human T cells and chemical hapten exposure (dated by TCRdb to about 2021). At the level of the whole study: For sensitization, 2% DPC in acetone was applied to an approximately 2 cm by approximately 2 cm area of upper inner arm skin. Blood samples were taken from patients before sensitization (week 0) and at 2, 6 and about 24 weeks after DPC sensitization. Weekly therapeutic DPC doses were additionally applied to the scalp of patients throughout the roughly 23-week study period. In alopecia patients, the study followed how the peripheral blood TCR repertoire changed in vivo over primary and secondary sensitization to diphenylcyclopropenone (DPC), a hapten. Patch testing was performed on the upper back with Finn chambers containing 0.01% DPC, and the patch tests were scored after 6 days according to International Contact Dermatitis Research Group standards. For TCR sequencing, blood came from about 28 alopecia patients at anywhere from one to four time points (pre-sensitization, 2, 6 and 24 weeks). Alopecia areata with under or over 50% scalp involvement, alopecia totalis and alopecia universalis were represented in the patient cohort, which was mostly female. Libraries were pooled for sequencing, and per-sample TCR yields varied mainly because of small differences in library volumes within the pool.

General conclusions and limits of the study: The number of PT1 expanded TCRs positively correlated with patch test score, significant at thresholds 8, 16 and 32 but not 4. Significantly more large CDR3 similarity clusters were formed by expanded TCRs than by pre-sensitization or healthy control sets, consistent with antigen-driven responses. DPC sensitization did not change how many TCRs were above 1 in 1000 frequency, and no evidence was found of alterations in global repertoire structure. After repeated subsampling, changes were observed in the strength of the expansion versus patch-test correlation and in the threshold at which the correlation became significant. All patients had alopecia, a presumed autoimmune disease, so their immune response might differ from that of healthy individuals.

V loses 3 bases of germline sequence and J loses 6 bases, and the interval between the two ends is 8 bases. The CDR3 spans 13 residues, from the cysteine through the phenylalanine. Only CDR3 DNA remains: 39 bases, in frame from the first base. Sequences SNHLY (CDR1) and FYNNEI (CDR2) are obtained from the germline V gene. Receptor libraries were prepared by RACE. The instrument was a NextSeq 500. Library preparation attached unique molecular identifiers to individual cDNA molecules for quantitative, reproducible TCR counting. For every blood RNA sample, sequencing covered both the TCR alpha and TCR beta chains. The authors' analysis ran thus. A median of about 87,000 TCRs per sample was observed, with a range of roughly 20,000 to 700,000. V, J and CDR3 annotation of the TCR reads was performed with the Decombinator software suite. For the PS versus PT1 abundance plots, all samples were subsampled to the same number of TCRs (28,000). TCRs were defined as expanded if absent before sensitization and observed at least eight times at the 2-week time point. Using fastp trimming at Q25 and MiXCR clonotype assembly, TCRdb reanalyzed the public sequencing data and kept in-frame beta chains. Rows with one shared CDR3 protein collapse into an entry with the most common genes and DNA. The V and J calls, along with clone size, are taken from TCRdb and not from the paper's own processing. This sample holds 85,000 or so distinct CDR3 sequences; around 10% were observed only once. Roughly 1.4% of the sample comes from the top ten.

The time point label corresponds to: patch test 2, 6 weeks after DPC sensitization. Per the publication, the treatment or condition label means: therapeutic diphenylcyclopropenone sensitization with weekly scalp DPC. At every patch-test visit, the blood draw took place before the patch test was put on. Eligible patients were aged 18 to 70, diagnosed with alopecia, deemed suitable for DPC therapy, and excluded if pregnant. Total RNA was extracted from unfractionated whole blood that had been collected in Tempus Blood RNA tubes. Only a few counts were recorded for this clonotype. Its specific antigen is unknown. No base qualities exist here, and no much larger clone lies one base off it.

This receptor chain uses TRBV2 and TRBJ2-2, with TRBD2 tentatively as D gene (5 bases match). The source of this sequence is a man aged 18 to 30 with alopecia areata. Some clones in this sample may be carry-over from other donors' samples. The sequences come from whole blood, collected in connection with sensitization to the hapten diphenylcyclopropenone (DPC). The CDR3 protein sequence reads: CASSEEVAGELFF. The nucleotide sequence is given as TGTGCCAGCAGTGAGGAGGTGGCCGGGGAGCTGTTTTTT.